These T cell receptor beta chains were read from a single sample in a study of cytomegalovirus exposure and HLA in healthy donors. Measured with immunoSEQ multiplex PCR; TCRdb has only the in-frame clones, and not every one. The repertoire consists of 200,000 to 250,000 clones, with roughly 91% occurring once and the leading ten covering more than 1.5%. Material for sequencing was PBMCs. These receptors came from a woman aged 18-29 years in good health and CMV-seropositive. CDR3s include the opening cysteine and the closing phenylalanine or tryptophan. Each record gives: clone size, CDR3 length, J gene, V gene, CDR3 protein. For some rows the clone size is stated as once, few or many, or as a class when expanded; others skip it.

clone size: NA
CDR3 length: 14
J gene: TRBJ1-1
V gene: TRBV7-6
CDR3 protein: CASSLGDSGTEAFF

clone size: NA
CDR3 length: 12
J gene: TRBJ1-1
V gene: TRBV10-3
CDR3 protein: CAITSGNTEAFF

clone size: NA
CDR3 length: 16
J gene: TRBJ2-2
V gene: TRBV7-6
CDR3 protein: CASSIPASGSTGELFF

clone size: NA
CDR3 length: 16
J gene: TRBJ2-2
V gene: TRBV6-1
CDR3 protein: CASSDRGTVFRGELFF

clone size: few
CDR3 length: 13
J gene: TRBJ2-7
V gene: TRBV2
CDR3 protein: CASSAGQSYEQYF

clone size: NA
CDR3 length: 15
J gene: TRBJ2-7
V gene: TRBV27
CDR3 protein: CASKPGTGALYEQYF

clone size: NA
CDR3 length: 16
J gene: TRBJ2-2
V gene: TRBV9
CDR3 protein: CASSVKETALAGELFF

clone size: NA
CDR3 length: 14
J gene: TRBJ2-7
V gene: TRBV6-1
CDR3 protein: CASRVDRGRYEQYF

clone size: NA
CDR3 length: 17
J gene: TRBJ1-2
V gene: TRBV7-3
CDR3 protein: CASSFPGQGILSDGYTF

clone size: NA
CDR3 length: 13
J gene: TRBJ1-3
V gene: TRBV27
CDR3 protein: CASTPSSGNTIYF

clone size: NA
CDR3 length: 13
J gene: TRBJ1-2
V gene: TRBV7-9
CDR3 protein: CASSFGGGYGYTF